The 29 T cell receptor beta chains in this list originate from one sample, sequenced in a study of regulatory T cells in long-lasting Graves disease (dated by TCRdb to 2020 to 2022). Library preparation employed multiplex PCR. Instrument used: Illumina HiSeq 4000. iRepertoire HTBI primers and Arm-PCR amplification of CDR3 regions were used to construct TCR beta libraries. The raw public data were reprocessed by TCRdb itself: fastp quality trimming at Q25, MiXCR clonotype calling, in-frame beta chains only. Each entry merges the rows of one CDR3 protein and shows their most common DNA and genes. A total of 450,000 to 600,000 distinct CDR3 sequences appear in this sample, 15% to 20% of them only once. In total, the top ten clones hold over 9% of the sample. Read against the paper, the sample's time point label means: newly diagnosed GD, antithyroid drugs for less than 3 months. For both TCR sequencing and RNA sequencing, RNA was extracted from PBMCs in TRIzol.

These data were likewise used in another study, on T cells in Graves' hyperthyroidism and ophthalmopathy.

Sample: peripheral blood mononuclear cells (PBMCs), taken at new diagnosis, from a patient treated with antithyroid drugs. These receptors came from a man aged 40-49 years with Graves disease. Donor details come from another sample of the same person, matched by shared clones.

This clonotype was picked up a small number of times. The chain joins TRBV15 to TRBJ1-1; no firm D call. Germline V gene sequence: CDR1 LNHNV, CDR2 YYDKDF (reference sequence). Trimming pared 2 bases from V and 1 base from J, leaving 11 bases between. This CDR3 is built from 15 residues. This CDR3 is CATSRRTEPNTEAFF. The CDR3 DNA follows: TGTGCCACCAGCAGAAGGACCGAGCCGAACACTGAAGCTTTCTTT.

This clonotype was counted at least ten times. The chain uses TRBV7-3 and TRBJ2-1; no reliable D call. The CDR3 totals 15 residues. The ends were cut back, 5 bases at V and 2 bases at J, with 13 bases in the middle. The germline gives CDR1 SGHTA, CDR2 FQGTGA. The CDR3 nucleotides read TGTGCCAGCAGCCCCGGCGGTAGTACCTACAATGAGCAGTTCTTC. Translating gives CASSPGGSTYNEQFF.

This clonotype was recorded a few times. The chain uses TRBV28 and TRBJ2-7; 14 bases map to TRBD2. V gave up 3 bases and J gave up 2 bases; unmatched junction bases: 6. This CDR3 has 17 residues. Per germline, CDR1 MDHEN and CDR2 SYDVKM. The CDR3 coding sequence is TGTGCCAGCAGTTTTGCCGGGACTAGCGGGGGAGCCTACGAGCAGTACTTC. Its protein product is CASSFAGTSGGAYEQYF.

The CDR3 DNA sequence: TGTGCCAGCAGCTTTGGACAGGGGACTAATGAAAAACTGTTTTTT. Protein product: CASSFGQGTNEKLFF. The rearrangement links TRBV7-9 to TRBJ1-4; 9 nucleotides align to TRBD1. Germline values: CDR1 SEHNR, CDR2 FQNEAQ (reference sequence). With V trimmed by 3 bases and J by 2 bases, 1 base remained unmatched. The CDR3 is 15 amino acids.

This clonotype occurred many times. The chain recombines TRBV20-1 with TRBJ2-5, with TRBD2 identical over 10 bases. Losses at the gene ends were 2 bases for V and 4 bases for J; bases not matched to a gene: 4. This CDR3 is built from 14 residues. The germline V gene has CDR1 DFQATT and CDR2 SNEGSKA (reference sequence). CDR3 amino acids: CSARLAGVGETQYF. As DNA, the CDR3 is TGCAGTGCTAGACTAGCGGGAGTCGGAGAGACCCAGTACTTC.

This clonotype was observed a few times. V is TRBV7-9 and J is TRBJ2-4; 9 positions match TRBD1. The CDR3 runs 17 residues. V shed 2 bases, J shed 0 bases, and the junction held 5 bases outside the gene matches. Germline CDR1 and CDR2: SEHNR and FQNEAQ (reference sequence). The CDR3 nucleotides read TGTGCCAGCAGCTTAACAGGGGGCGAGATAGCCAAAAACATTCAGTACTTC. Protein product: CASSLTGGEIAKNIQYF.

The rearrangement uses TRBV18 and TRBJ2-7; possible D gene TRBD1, 7 bases. Trimming cost V 6 bases and J 6 bases, with 15 bases left between them. The CDR3 runs 13 residues. CDR1 is KGHSH and CDR2 is LQKENI in the germline V gene. CDR3 DNA sequence: TGTGCCAGCTCGCGGATTCAGGGGGGCGAGCAGTACTTC. Translating it yields CASSRIQGGEQYF.

This clonotype has ten or more counts. The chain recombines TRBV6-2 or TRBV6-3 with TRBJ1-6; TRBD1 matches at 10 bases. Germline-derived CDR1 and CDR2 are MNHEY and SVGEGT. This CDR3 contains 16 residues. The junction had 5 bases not matched to a gene; V was cut back by 2 bases and J by 7 bases. The CDR3 reads CASSYRGTGVNSPLHF. The CDR3 DNA sequence: TGTGCCAGCAGTTACAGGGGGACAGGGGTAAATTCACCCCTCCACTTT.

Many counts were recorded for this clonotype. The gene calls are TRBV5-1 and TRBJ1-1; D gene uncertain. Germline lookup yields CDR1 SGHRS and CDR2 YFSETQ. The CDR3 loop spans 13 amino acids. V was cut by 2 bases and J by 5 bases, with 10 bases left in between. CDR3 sequence: CASSFYSETEAFF. CDR3 DNA sequence: TGCGCCAGCAGCTTTTACAGTGAGACTGAAGCTTTCTTT.

The chain couples TRBV7-3 to TRBJ2-2; perhaps TRBD2 as D (5 bases). Germline CDR1 is SGHTA and CDR2 is FQGTGA. Trimming pared 5 bases from V and 0 bases from J, leaving 10 bases between. The CDR3 contains 15 residues. The CDR3 is CASSPYGANTGELFF. The CDR3 DNA reads TGTGCCAGCAGCCCCTACGGGGCGAACACCGGGGAGCTGTTTTTT.

Many counts were recorded for this clonotype. The chain employs TRBV27 and TRBJ1-2, with D perhaps TRBD1 (5 bases). V shed 0 bases and J shed 4 bases, with 12 bases lying between them. The germline CDR1 and CDR2 sequences are MNHEY and SMNVEV (reference sequence). The CDR3 runs to 15 residues. Here the CDR3 DNA reads TGTGCCAGCAGTTTATCTGCTCGGCAGGGCTATGGCTACACCTTC. Its protein product is CASSLSARQGYGYTF.

This clonotype was observed many times. The V gene is TRBV28, the J gene TRBJ2-1; 15 nucleotides match TRBD2. Per germline, CDR1 MDHEN and CDR2 SYDVKM. V lost 6 bases and J lost 0; bases outside the gene matches: 6. The CDR3 loop spans 18 amino acids. The CDR3 loop reads CASSSGLAGGISYNEQFF. The CDR3 DNA reads TGTGCCAGCAGCTCCGGACTAGCGGGAGGGATCTCCTACAATGAGCAGTTCTTC.

This clonotype was picked up many times. The chain employs TRBV20-1 and TRBJ1-1; no reliable D call. Trimming cost V 6 bases and J 7 bases, with 12 bases left between them. Germline CDR1 DFQATT, CDR2 SNEGSKA (reference sequence). This CDR3 spans 11 amino acids. This CDR3 reads CSALMVVEAFF. The CDR3 nucleotides are TGCAGTGCCCTTATGGTAGTTGAAGCTTTCTTT.

This rearrangement joins TRBV7-6 to TRBJ1-1, with a possible D match to TRBD1 (6 bases). CDR3 length: 15 residues. Looked up from germline, CDR1 is SGHVS and CDR2 is FNYEAQ. V dropped 4 bases and J dropped 2 bases, with 14 bases sitting between them. This chain's CDR3 is CASSSPQGLNTEAFF. The DNA for the CDR3 is TGTGCCAGCAGCTCGCCACAGGGCCTAAACACTGAAGCTTTCTTT.

The J gene is TRBJ2-2, the V gene TRBV27; 7 nucleotides match TRBD2. V lost 10 bases, J lost 7 bases, and 9 bases stayed unmatched. This CDR3 is built from 13 residues. Germline lookup yields CDR1 MNHEY and CDR2 SMNVEV (reference sequence). The CDR3 loop reads CATSTLADGELFF. CDR3 DNA sequence: TGTGCCACCTCTACTCTAGCGGACGGGGAGCTGTTTTTT.

In this sample, this clonotype turned up many times. The chain has TRBV24-1 and TRBJ2-3; 7 bases map to TRBD1. Looked up from germline, CDR1 is KGHDR and CDR2 is SFDVKD. Unmatched junction bases numbered 8, after V lost 7 bases and J lost 2 bases. The CDR3 consists of 15 residues. CDR3 sequence reads: CATSEGASFTDTQYF. DNA of the CDR3: TGTGCCACCAGCGAGGGGGCCAGCTTCACAGATACGCAGTATTTT.

This clonotype was picked up many times. The chain carries TRBV20-1 and TRBJ2-1; TRBD2 matches at 7 bases. CDR3 length: 16 amino acids. Germline loops: CDR1 DFQATT, CDR2 SNEGSKA (reference sequence). After removal of 2 bases from V and 8 bases from J, the junction contained 15 bases not matched to a gene. DNA for the CDR3: TGCAGTGCTAGAACGGTTTGGGGGGAGGGCCCGTATGAGCAGTTCTTC. It specifies CSARTVWGEGPYEQFF.

This clonotype was seen ten or more times. The genes are TRBV25-1 and TRBJ1-1, with 8 bases aligning to TRBD1. The CDR3 has 15 amino acids. J gave up 3 bases and V 5 bases, and 8 bases lay outside the gene matches. Germline assignment: CDR1 MGHDK and CDR2 SYGVNS. CDR3 sequence: CASSRTGLQDTEAFF. Here the CDR3 DNA reads TGTGCCAGCAGTAGGACAGGGCTCCAAGACACTGAAGCTTTCTTT.

This clonotype was picked up many times. The chain recombines TRBV3-1 with TRBJ1-4; TRBD1 matches at 8 bases. The CDR3 is 12 residues long. The germline gives CDR1 LGHDT, CDR2 YNNKEL (reference sequence). With 4 bases clipped from V and 14 bases from J, the junction kept 6 bases outside the gene matches. CDR3 protein: CASSLRQGNLFF. CDR3 bases: TGTGCCAGCAGCCTAAGACAGGGGAACCTGTTTTTT.

This clonotype was counted many times. The CDR3 nucleotides are TGTGCCAGCAGTGCCCCCGGGTCCCAAGAGACCCAGTACTTC. The encoded protein is CASSAPGSQETQYF. The V gene is TRBV28, the J gene TRBJ2-5, with D hard to call. Germline lookup yields CDR1 MDHEN and CDR2 SYDVKM. This CDR3 has 14 residues. V was cut by 5 bases and J by 1 base, with 11 bases left in between.

The chain employs TRBV9 and TRBJ2-3; 10 positions agree with TRBD1. V dropped 4 bases and J dropped 7; count of bases not matched to a gene: 6. From germline, CDR1 is SGDLS and CDR2 YYNGEE. The CDR3 sequence is 14 residues long. The CDR3 sequence: CASSSRDRGNTQYF. In DNA, the CDR3 is TGTGCCAGCAGCTCCCGGGACAGGGGAAATACGCAGTATTTT.

This clonotype has ten or more counts. V is TRBV11-3 and J is TRBJ1-1, with D hard to call. CDR3 size: 13 residues. In germline, CDR1 is SGHNT, CDR2 YENEEA. Trimming removed 5 bases at V and 3 bases at J, with 10 bases between. Here the CDR3 reads CASSNYGDTEAFF. The CDR3 coding sequence is TGTGCCAGCAGCAACTACGGGGACACTGAAGCTTTCTTT.

Written as DNA, the CDR3 is TGTGCCAGCAGTAATACCCCCCAGGGCCCTTCCTTACTTAGCTCCTACGAGCAGTACTTC. Protein product: CASSNTPQGPSLLSSYEQYF. This chain connects TRBV6-1 to TRBJ2-7; a weak D match, TRBD1 (5 bases). Looked up from germline, CDR1 is MNHNS and CDR2 is SASEGT. V dropped 5 bases and J dropped 0 bases, with 29 bases sitting between them. The CDR3 spans 20 residues.

This clonotype was counted between two and nine times. The chain carries TRBV24-1 and TRBJ2-2; possibly TRBD1 for D (5 bases). Germline V CDR1 and CDR2: KGHDR, SFDVKD. This CDR3 has 16 amino acids. V gave up 3 bases and J gave up 0 bases, with 10 bases separating them. DNA for the CDR3: TGTGCCACCAGTGATACCCAGGGCCCGAACACCGGGGAGCTGTTTTTT. Translated: CATSDTQGPNTGELFF.

The chain couples TRBV10-3 to TRBJ2-3; tentatively, D is TRBD1 (6 bases). Trimming shortened V by 6 bases and J by 2 bases, and 15 bases separated the two germline ends. The CDR3 totals 15 residues. Germline loops: CDR1 ENHRY, CDR2 SYGVKD. As DNA, the CDR3 is TGTGCCATCAGAAACAGGGACGGGGACACAGATACGCAGTATTTT. Translating gives CAIRNRDGDTDTQYF.

This clonotype was detected many times. V gene TRBV11-2 combines with J gene TRBJ1-1, with unresolved D. Germline V gene data show CDR1 as SGHAT and CDR2 as FQNNGV. There are 12 residues in the CDR3. V was clipped by 2 bases and J by 4 bases, with 5 bases between them. The CDR3 loop reads CASSLSSTEAFF. In DNA, the CDR3 is TGTGCCAGCAGCTTATCGAGCACTGAAGCTTTCTTT. Supplemented by reference TRBV11-2 and TRBJ1-1, the full variable domain reads EAGVAQSPRYKIIEKRQSVAFWCNPISGHATLYWYQQILGQGPKLLIQFQNNGVVDDSQLPKDRFSAERLKGVDSTLKIQPAKLEDSAVYLCASSLSSTEAFFGQGTRLTVV.

This clonotype turned up a few times. The rearrangement joins TRBV28 to TRBJ2-3; unclear D gene. This CDR3 is 15 amino acids long. Germline V lookup: CDR1 MDHEN, CDR2 SYDVKM. The germline V and J ends were trimmed by 5 bases and 3 bases, with 15 bases remaining between them. CDR3 loop: CASSGDGPLTDTQYF. The DNA of the CDR3 is TGTGCCAGCAGTGGCGACGGGCCCCTTACAGATACGCAGTATTTT.

The sample holds a few counts of this clonotype. The chain employs TRBV5-1 and TRBJ2-5, with D possibly TRBD1 on 5 matching bases. Trimming removed 0 bases at V and 2 bases at J, with 17 bases between. This CDR3 comprises 17 residues. The germline gives CDR1 SGHRS, CDR2 YFSETQ. Here the CDR3 DNA reads TGCGCCAGCAGCTTGGGAACATCCGGGCAGGGACAAGAGACCCAGTACTTC. Translating gives CASSLGTSGQGQETQYF.

The V call is TRBV29-1, the J call TRBJ1-1, with 7 bases aligning to TRBD1. Germline V lookup: CDR1 SQVTM, CDR2 ANQGSEA. J was trimmed by 1 base and V by 5 bases; bases with no gene match: 7. The CDR3 has 14 residues. CDR3 protein: CSVRYRGKNTEAFF. The CDR3 DNA reads TGCAGCGTTCGGTACAGGGGAAAGAACACTGAAGCTTTCTTT.